These T cell receptor beta chains were read from a single sample in a study of response to subunit inactivated influenza vaccine. TCRdb re-analysed the RT-PCR reads in MiXCR, keeping a single row per CDR3 protein. Of some 540,000 distinct CDR3 sequences listed, roughly 25% are singletons. This sample also appeared in a second study, on T cells expressing NK-cell markers.

The starting material was CD4+ T cells sorted from PBMCs, obtained 12 days after vaccination. The origin of the receptors is a man aged 50-60 years who received an inactivated influenza vaccine. Both conserved end residues are part of each CDR3. D genes are given only for firm matches. Expanded clones are given a class, and other clones once, few, many or no size at all.

TRBJ2-7 once TRBV6-2/TRBV6-3 TRBD2 CASSYGLLAGAEQYF TGTGCCAGCAGTTACGGTCTACTAGCGGGAGCCGAGCAGTACTTC
TRBJ1-4 . TRBV20-1 TRBD1 CSARRTGLIGRANEKLFF TGCAGTGCTAGAAGGACAGGGCTAATCGGGCGGGCTAATGAAAAACTGTTTTTT
TRBJ1-1 . TRBV6-6 . CASNLAWVGEAFF TGTGCCAGCAACCTGGCGTGGGTGGGAGAAGCTTTCTTT
TRBJ2-1 few TRBV15 . CATSREVGYGVYNEQFF TGTGCCACCAGCAGAGAAGTGGGTTATGGCGTCTACAATGAGCAGTTCTTC
TRBJ2-2 few TRBV24-1 . CATSDQGTANTGELFF TGTGCCACCAGTGATCAGGGGACGGCGAACACCGGGGAGCTGTTTTTT
TRBJ2-4 few TRBV5-1 TRBD1 CASSRDSTAKNIQYF TGCGCCAGCAGCCGGGACAGTACGGCCAAAAACATTCAGTACTTC
TRBJ2-1 . TRBV20-1 TRBD2 CSARVLAGETSSYNEQFF TGCAGTGCTAGGGTACTAGCGGGAGAGACGAGCTCCTACAATGAGCAGTTCTTC
TRBJ2-1 few TRBV7-3 TRBD2 CASSVTSGSTYEQFF TGTGCCAGCAGCGTCACTAGCGGGAGTACATATGAGCAGTTCTTC
TRBJ1-2 many TRBV20-1 TRBD1 CSAERDRGRSGYTF TGCAGTGCCGAGAGGGACAGGGGGCGGAGTGGCTACACCTTC
TRBJ1-5 . TRBV19 TRBD1 CASSIAQGAGNQPQHF TGTGCCAGTAGTATAGCGCAGGGGGCTGGCAATCAGCCCCAGCATTTT
TRBJ1-5 . TRBV5-1 . CASSLTGLRDQPQHF TGCGCCAGCAGCCTGACGGGACTTAGGGATCAGCCCCAGCATTTT
TRBJ2-5 . TRBV4-3 . CASSQEARGQETQYF TGCGCCAGCAGCCAAGAGGCCAGGGGACAAGAGACCCAGTACTTC
TRBJ2-3 . TRBV7-2 . CASSLVPGRSTDTQYF TGTGCCAGCAGCTTAGTCCCGGGGCGAAGCACAGATACGCAGTATTTT
TRBJ1-1 . TRBV20-1 TRBD1 CSARDQGEVAEAFF TGCAGTGCTAGAGACCAGGGGGAGGTCGCTGAAGCTTTCTTT
TRBJ2-1 . TRBV24-1 TRBD1 CATSDFNGQAYNEQFF TGTGCCACCAGTGATTTTAATGGACAGGCCTACAATGAGCAGTTCTTC
TRBJ1-5 few TRBV5-8 . CASSFPSEWGQPQHF TGTGCCAGCAGCTTCCCGAGCGAGTGGGGTCAGCCCCAGCATTTT
TRBJ2-1 . TRBV10-3 . CAISVRANEQFF TGTGCCATCAGCGTCAGGGCGAATGAGCAGTTCTTC
TRBJ1-4 few TRBV5-1 TRBD1 CASSLVPGQGYEKLFF TGCGCCAGCAGCTTGGTACCGGGACAGGGGTATGAAAAACTGTTTTTT
TRBJ2-4 few TRBV2 . CASSDFGVAKNIQYF TGTGCCAGCAGTGATTTCGGGGTAGCCAAAAACATTCAGTACTTC
TRBJ2-5 . TRBV7-9 TRBD1 CASSPAGRRGRETQYF TGTGCCAGCAGCCCAGCTGGCCGCAGGGGGCGAGAGACCCAGTACTTC
TRBJ1-5 few TRBV12-3/TRBV12-4 . CASRVVGQPQHF TGTGCCAGCAGGGTTGTGGGTCAGCCCCAGCATTTT
TRBJ2-7 . TRBV30 . CAWSEDYPPYEQYF TGTGCCTGGAGTGAGGACTATCCTCCCTACGAGCAGTACTTC
TRBJ1-2 . TRBV5-1 . CASSSLGRSYGYTF TGCGCCAGCAGCTCTCTTGGCAGGAGCTATGGCTACACCTTC
TRBJ2-7 few TRBV12-3/TRBV12-4 TRBD2 CASSPRTSASSYEQYF TGTGCCAGCAGTCCAAGGACTAGCGCGAGCTCCTACGAGCAGTACTTC
TRBJ2-2 many TRBV3-1 TRBD2 CASSHSGRVGELFF TGTGCCAGCAGCCATAGCGGGAGGGTCGGGGAGCTGTTTTTT